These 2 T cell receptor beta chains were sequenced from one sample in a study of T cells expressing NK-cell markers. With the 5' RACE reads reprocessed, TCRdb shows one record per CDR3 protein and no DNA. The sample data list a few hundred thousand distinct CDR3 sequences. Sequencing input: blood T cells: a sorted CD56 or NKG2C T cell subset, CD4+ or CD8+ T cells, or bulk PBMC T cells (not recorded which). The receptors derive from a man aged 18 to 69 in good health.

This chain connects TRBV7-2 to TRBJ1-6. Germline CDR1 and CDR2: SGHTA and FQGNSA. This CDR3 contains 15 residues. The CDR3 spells CASSRVSSYNSPLHF.

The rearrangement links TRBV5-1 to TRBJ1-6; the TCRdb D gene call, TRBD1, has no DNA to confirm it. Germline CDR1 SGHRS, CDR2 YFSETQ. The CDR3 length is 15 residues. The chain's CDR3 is CASRPLDRGNSPLHF.